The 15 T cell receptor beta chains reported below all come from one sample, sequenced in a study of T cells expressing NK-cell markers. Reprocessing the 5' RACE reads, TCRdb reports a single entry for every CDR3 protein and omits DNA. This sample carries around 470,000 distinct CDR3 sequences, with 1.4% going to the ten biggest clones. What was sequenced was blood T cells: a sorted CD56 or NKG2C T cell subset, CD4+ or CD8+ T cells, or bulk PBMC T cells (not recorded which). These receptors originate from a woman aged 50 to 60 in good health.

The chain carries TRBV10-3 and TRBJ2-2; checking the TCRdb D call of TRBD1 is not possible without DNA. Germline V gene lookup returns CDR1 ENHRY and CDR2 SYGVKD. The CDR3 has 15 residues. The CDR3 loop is CAISGTGEVTGELFF.

The CDR3 protein is CASRYRTGYEQYF. The chain couples TRBV27 to TRBJ2-7. In germline, CDR1 is MNHEY, CDR2 SMNVEV (reference sequence). This CDR3 contains 13 residues.

The CDR3 reads CASSFGGRSESPQHF. The rearrangement uses TRBV12-3 or TRBV12-4 and TRBJ1-5; TCRdb picks TRBD1, but there is no DNA to check that call. This CDR3 is built from 15 residues.

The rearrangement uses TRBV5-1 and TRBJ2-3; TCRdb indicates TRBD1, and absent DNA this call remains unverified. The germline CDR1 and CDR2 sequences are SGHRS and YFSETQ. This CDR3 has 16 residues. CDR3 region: CASSLTRDSGGDTQYF. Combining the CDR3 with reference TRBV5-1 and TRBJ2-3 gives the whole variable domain KAGVTQTPRYLIKTRGQQVTLSCSPISGHRSVSWYQQTPGQGLQFLFEYFSETQRNKGNFPGRFSGRQFSNSRSEMNVSTLELGDSALYLCASSLTRDSGGDTQYFGPGTRLTVL.

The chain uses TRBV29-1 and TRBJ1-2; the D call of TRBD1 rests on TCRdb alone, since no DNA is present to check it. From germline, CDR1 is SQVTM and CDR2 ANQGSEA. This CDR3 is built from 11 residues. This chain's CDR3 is CSARDGLGYTF.

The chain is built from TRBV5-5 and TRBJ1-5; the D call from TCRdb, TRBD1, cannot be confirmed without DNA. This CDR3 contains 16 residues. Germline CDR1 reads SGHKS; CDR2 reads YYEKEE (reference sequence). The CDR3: CASSLGDGYQFRPQHF.

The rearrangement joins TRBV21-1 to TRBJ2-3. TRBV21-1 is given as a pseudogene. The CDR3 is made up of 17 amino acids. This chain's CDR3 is CARKVRQEGYYTDTQYF.

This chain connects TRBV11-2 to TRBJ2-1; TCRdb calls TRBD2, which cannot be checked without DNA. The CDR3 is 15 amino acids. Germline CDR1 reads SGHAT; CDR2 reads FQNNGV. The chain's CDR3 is CASSFFSGSYNEQFF.

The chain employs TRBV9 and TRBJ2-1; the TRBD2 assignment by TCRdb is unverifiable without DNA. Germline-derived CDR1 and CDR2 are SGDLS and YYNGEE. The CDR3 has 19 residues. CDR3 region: CASSDSRYGTRTPDNEQFF. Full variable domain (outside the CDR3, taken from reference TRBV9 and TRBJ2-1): DSGVTQTPKHLITATGQRVTLRCSPRSGDLSVYWYQQSLDQGLQFLIQYYNGEERAKGNILERFSAQQFPDLHSELNLSSLELGDSALYFCASSDSRYGTRTPDNEQFFGPGTRLTVL.

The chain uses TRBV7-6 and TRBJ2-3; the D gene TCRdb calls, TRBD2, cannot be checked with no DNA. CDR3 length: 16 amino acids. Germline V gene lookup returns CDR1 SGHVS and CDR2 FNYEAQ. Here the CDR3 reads CASSLGASGKGDTQYF.

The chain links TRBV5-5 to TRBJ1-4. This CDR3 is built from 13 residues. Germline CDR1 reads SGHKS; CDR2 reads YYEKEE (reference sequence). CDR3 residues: CASSFIRGEKLFF.

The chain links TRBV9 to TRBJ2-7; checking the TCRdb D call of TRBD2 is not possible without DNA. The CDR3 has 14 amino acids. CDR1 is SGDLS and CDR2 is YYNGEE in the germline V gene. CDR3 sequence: CASSYSGVSYEQYF.

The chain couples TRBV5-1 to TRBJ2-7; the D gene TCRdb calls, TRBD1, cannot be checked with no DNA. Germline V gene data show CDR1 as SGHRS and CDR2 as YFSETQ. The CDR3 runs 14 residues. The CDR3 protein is CASSSRGNSYEQYF.

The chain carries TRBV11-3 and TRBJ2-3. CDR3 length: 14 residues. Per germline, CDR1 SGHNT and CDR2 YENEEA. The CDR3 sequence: CASTPSGVTDTQYF. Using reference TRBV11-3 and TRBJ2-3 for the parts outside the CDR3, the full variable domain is EAGVVQSPRYKIIEKKQPVAFWCNPISGHNTLYWYLQNLGQGPELLIRYENEEAVDDSQLPKDRFSAERLKGVDSTLKIQPAELGDSAVYLCASTPSGVTDTQYFGPGTRLTVL.

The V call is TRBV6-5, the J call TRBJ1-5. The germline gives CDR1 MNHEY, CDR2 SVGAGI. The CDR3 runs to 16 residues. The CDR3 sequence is CASSPRGWGYNQPQHF.